The 9 T cell receptor beta chains listed next were all sequenced from one sample in a study of T cells expressing NK-cell markers. One entry per CDR3 protein, without DNA, is what TCRdb gives after re-calling the 5' RACE reads. Its table records about 460,000 distinct CDR3 sequences. The sample was blood T cells: a sorted CD56 or NKG2C T cell subset, CD4+ or CD8+ T cells, or bulk PBMC T cells (not recorded which). The receptors were gathered from a woman aged 45-60 years in good health.

The V gene is TRBV12-3 or TRBV12-4, the J gene TRBJ2-1; TCRdb names TRBD1, which stays unverified in the absence of DNA. The CDR3 contains 12 residues. CDR3 region: CASSEGGVRQFF.

This rearrangement joins TRBV27 to TRBJ1-1; TCRdb's D call, TRBD1, is unchecked because there is no DNA. The CDR3 is 16 residues long. Germline assignment: CDR1 MNHEY and CDR2 SMNVEV (reference sequence). The CDR3 reads CASSFRPGAGGIEAFF.

The rearrangement links TRBV20-1 to TRBJ1-3. The CDR3 spans 14 residues. Germline CDR1 and CDR2: DFQATT and SNEGSKA (reference sequence). CDR3: CSARPTVSGNTIYF.

The V gene is TRBV18, the J gene TRBJ2-1; lacking DNA, the TRBD1 call made by TCRdb goes unchecked. The CDR3 is 14 residues long. Germline V gene data show CDR1 as KGHSH and CDR2 as LQKENI. CDR3 loop: CASSPRGPGVEQFF.

The gene calls are TRBV4-2 and TRBJ2-1; TCRdb's D call, TRBD2, is unchecked because there is no DNA. In germline, CDR1 is LGHNA, CDR2 YNFKEQ. The CDR3 consists of 18 residues. Here the CDR3 reads CASSQDRRREGRDNEQFF.

The chain uses TRBV5-1 and TRBJ2-7; TCRdb lists TRBD2, though no DNA is available to test this call. The length of the CDR3 is 14 residues. Germline assignment: CDR1 SGHRS and CDR2 YFSETQ. The CDR3 reads CASSWDRGASEQYF.

The chain combines TRBV12-3 or TRBV12-4 with TRBJ2-6; TCRdb picks TRBD2, but there is no DNA to check that call. The CDR3 is made up of 17 amino acids. The CDR3 spells CASSTGSGSPGANVLTF.

The chain's CDR3 is CASSLDLGEQYF. The J gene is TRBJ2-7, the V gene TRBV7-9. The CDR3 runs to 12 residues. Germline loops: CDR1 SEHNR, CDR2 FQNEAQ (reference sequence).

The genes are TRBV6-5 and TRBJ1-5; TCRdb picks TRBD1, but there is no DNA to check that call. Germline V gene lookup returns CDR1 MNHEY and CDR2 SVGAGI. The CDR3 spans 14 residues. This CDR3 reads CARRVGKGYQPQHF.